The entry that follows covers one TCR beta chain sequence. This specimen belongs to a study of glioma-infiltrating T cells. The CDR3 sequence is 18 residues long. Germline trimming cut 5 bases from V and 4 bases from J; bases unmatched to any gene: 10. TCR alpha and beta CDR3 regions were amplified from RNA using iRepertoire nested multiplex PCR. TCRdb reprocessed the multiplex PCR reads with MiXCR, giving one entry per CDR3 protein. The sample lists about 12,000 distinct CDR3 sequences; approximately 25% were seen once. Material for sequencing was glioma tissue, nonneoplastic brain tissue, or PBMCs (not recorded which). This TCR was sampled from a human donor with low-grade glioma or glioblastoma, undergoing nonglioma brain surgery, or in good health (not recorded which). This chain connects TRBV12-3 or TRBV12-4 to TRBJ2-5, with 16 bases lining up with TRBD2. The CDR3 reads CASSRGLAGGPGAETQYF. CDR3 DNA sequence: TGTGCCAGCAGTAGGGGACTAGCGGGAGGGCCGGGGGCAGAGACCCAGTACTTC.